This TCR beta chain is from a study of cytomegalovirus exposure and HLA in healthy donors. The overall study: In a later analysis, it was reported that the 90 to 150 validation repertoires had been produced on the same platform as the 500 to 850 repertoires belonging to the first cohort. Study conclusions and caveats: The study flagged about 150 TCR beta chains as cytomegalovirus-associated.

As concerns this clone: Its matching antigen is unknown.

Germline V CDR1 and CDR2: MNHEY, SVGAGI. This CDR3 is built from 13 residues. Trimming pared 6 bases from V and 13 bases from J, leaving 16 bases between. Produced via immunoSEQ multiplex PCR; TCRdb's table is partial and in-frame only. The table has around 300,000 clones, roughly 87% seen once; the top ten hold more than 0.9%. It was the roughly 110-subject validation cohort, separate from the roughly 700-subject first cohort, to which the donors belonged. Sample: PBMCs. This receptor was taken from a woman in her twenties or thirties in good health and CMV-seropositive. This chain links TRBV6-5 with TRBJ1-6, with no clear D. CDR3 nucleotides: TGTGCCAGCAGCACCGACGTCGACGAGCCCCTCCACTTT. This translates into CASSTDVDEPLHF.